The 5 T cell receptor beta chains in this list originate from one sample, sequenced in a study of T cell changes during pregnancy in multiple sclerosis. Assay used: immunoSEQ multiplex PCR; TCRdb lists only in-frame clones, some missing. Of approximately 29,000 clones detected, 85% to 90% appear once; the ten largest clones hold around 0.8%. The specimen comprised CD4+ T cells from peripheral blood mononuclear cells, sampled in the second trimester of pregnancy. Receptor source: a female donor with multiple sclerosis, enrolled in a pregnancy study.

This chain links TRBV5-1 with TRBJ1-3; D remains unclear. Germline assignment: CDR1 SGHRS and CDR2 YFSETQ. V was trimmed by 0 bases and J by 0 bases, leaving 19 bases between them. CDR3 length equals 19 residues. The DNA for the CDR3 is TGCGCCAGCAGCTTGGGGGCGTCTTCCTGGCAGAGCTCTGGAAACACCATATATTTT. This encodes CASSLGASSWQSSGNTIYF.

This chain uses TRBV9 with TRBJ2-1; 10 bases are shared with TRBD2. Trimming took 0 bases from V and 3 from J; bases not matched to a gene: 3. CDR3 length: 16 residues. The V gene's germline CDR1 is SGDLS and CDR2 YYNGEE. The CDR3 nucleotides read TGTGCCAGCAGCGTAGACCCTAGCGGGGGCTACAATGAGCAGTTCTTC. Protein: CASSVDPSGGYNEQFF.

V and J are TRBV6-1 and TRBJ2-7, with D maybe TRBD1 (5 bases). V was trimmed by 6 bases and J by 3 bases, leaving 18 bases between them. The V gene's germline CDR1 is MNHNS and CDR2 SASEGT. This CDR3 spans 15 amino acids. CDR3 region: CASRLMPQDLYEQYF. The CDR3 DNA sequence: TGTGCCAGCAGGCTAATGCCACAGGACCTCTACGAGCAGTACTTC.

The rearrangement joins TRBV5-1 to TRBJ2-1; D is ambiguous. Germline V gene sequence: CDR1 SGHRS, CDR2 YFSETQ. The CDR3 length is 13 residues. V was cut by 0 bases and J by 4 bases, with 5 bases left in between. CDR3 nucleotide sequence: TGCGCCAGCAGCTTGGACACGTACAATGAGCAGTTCTTC. It encodes CASSLDTYNEQFF.

V and J are TRBV5-1 and TRBJ2-1, with D perhaps matching TRBD2 (6 bases). The CDR3 has 15 residues. V lost 5 bases, J lost 3 bases, and 15 bases lay in between. The germline gives CDR1 SGHRS, CDR2 YFSETQ. The CDR3 coding sequence is TGCGCCAGCAGGCCAGTGGGGGGTGACTACAATGAGCAGTTCTTC. The encoded protein is CASRPVGGDYNEQFF.